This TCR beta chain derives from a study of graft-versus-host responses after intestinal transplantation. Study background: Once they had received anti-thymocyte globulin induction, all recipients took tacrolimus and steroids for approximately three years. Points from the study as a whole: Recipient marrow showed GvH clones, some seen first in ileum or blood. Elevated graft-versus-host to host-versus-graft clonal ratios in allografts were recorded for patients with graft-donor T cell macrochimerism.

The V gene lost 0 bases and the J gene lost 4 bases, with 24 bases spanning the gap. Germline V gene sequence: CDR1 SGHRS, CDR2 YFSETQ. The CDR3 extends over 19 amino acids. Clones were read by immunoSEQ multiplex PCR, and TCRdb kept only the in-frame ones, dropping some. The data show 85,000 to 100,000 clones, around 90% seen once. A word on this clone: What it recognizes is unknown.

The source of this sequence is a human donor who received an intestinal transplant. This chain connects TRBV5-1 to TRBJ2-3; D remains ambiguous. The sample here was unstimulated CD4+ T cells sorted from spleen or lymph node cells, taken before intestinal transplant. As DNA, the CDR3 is TGCGCCAGCAGCTTGGTGGGCCTTCGGTTCCCCGCTACGGCAGATACGCAGTATTTT. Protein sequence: CASSLVGLRFPATADTQYF.